Listed below are T cell receptor beta chains from one sample, sequenced in a study of T cell repertoires in cytomegalovirus infection. TCRdb processed the reads anew with MiXCR; each CDR3 protein has one entry. The table lists roughly 54,000 distinct CDR3 sequences, roughly a third of them singletons. Antigens of these TCRs are unknown. What was sequenced was PBMCs, sequenced either directly or after in vitro stimulation (not recorded which). These receptor sequences come from a human donor in good health (CMV status not recorded). Some clones in this sample may be carry-over from other donors' samples. CDR3s include the opening cysteine and the closing phenylalanine or tryptophan. Fields, in order: CDR3 protein, CDR3 DNA, V gene, J gene, CDR3 length, clone size, D gene. A D gene is named only where the DNA matches it firmly. Clone size is not always given. Where it is, it says once, few, many or a class for expanded clones.

CASRIGPETQYF	TGTGCCAGCAGAATCGGTCCAGAGACCCAGTACTTC	TRBV2	TRBJ2-5	12	few	NA
CASRRTSGRGETQYF	TGTGCCAGCAGGAGGACTAGCGGGAGAGGAGAGACCCAGTACTTC	TRBV6-1	TRBJ2-5	15	NA	TRBD2
CASSVGSAGTDTQYF	TGTGCCAGCAGCGTAGGTAGTGCGGGCACAGATACGCAGTATTTT	TRBV9	TRBJ2-3	15	medium-sized	NA
CASSYPSGTGGASGANVLTF	TGTGCCAGCAGTTACCCCTCGGGGACAGGGGGCGCTTCTGGGGCCAACGTCCTGACTTTC	TRBV6-2/TRBV6-3	TRBJ2-6	20	NA	TRBD1
CASSPDSIYGYTF	TGTGCCAGCTCACCAGACAGTATTTATGGCTACACCTTC	TRBV18	TRBJ1-2	13	NA	NA
CASSVGGQGASNEQFF	TGTGCCAGCAGCGTAGGAGGGCAGGGGGCGTCCAATGAGCAGTTCTTC	TRBV9	TRBJ2-1	16	few	TRBD1
CAISGGPGDGYEQYF	TGTGCCATCAGTGGGGGCCCAGGGGATGGGTACGAGCAGTACTTC	TRBV10-3	TRBJ2-7	15	few	NA
CASSLGYGEQYF	TGTGCCAGCAGCTTAGGATATGGCGAGCAGTACTTC	TRBV7-6	TRBJ2-7	12	NA	NA
CASSSRGGTMIYNEQFF	TGTGCCAGCAGCTCCCGAGGGGGGACCATGATCTACAATGAGCAGTTCTTC	TRBV5-6	TRBJ2-1	17	few	NA
CASSEERRANQPQHF	TGTGCCAGCAGTGAAGAACGCAGAGCCAATCAGCCCCAGCATTTT	TRBV2	TRBJ1-5	15	NA	NA
CASSGGQGEAFF	TGTGCCAGCAGCGGTGGACAGGGTGAAGCTTTCTTT	TRBV5-4	TRBJ1-1	12	few	TRBD1
CASISGQGAHEQYF	TGTGCCAGCATCTCCGGACAGGGGGCCCACGAGCAGTACTTC	TRBV28	TRBJ2-7	14	NA	TRBD1
CASSPWDRVPYEQYF	TGTGCCAGCAGCCCCTGGGACAGGGTCCCCTACGAGCAGTACTTC	TRBV7-6	TRBJ2-7	15	NA	TRBD1
CASSLFSLQGDDDGQYF	TGTGCCAGCAGTTTGTTTTCTCTACAGGGGGATGACGACGGGCAGTACTTC	TRBV12-3/TRBV12-4	TRBJ2-7	17	NA	TRBD1
CSARDQHGQAESNQPQHF	TGCAGTGCTAGAGACCAACACGGACAGGCTGAAAGCAATCAGCCCCAGCATTTT	TRBV20-1	TRBJ1-5	18	NA	TRBD1
CASSQTSSPGTYNSPLHF	TGTGCCAGCAGCCAGACCTCATCCCCCGGGACCTATAATTCACCCCTCCACTTT	TRBV6-5	TRBJ1-6	18	NA	NA
CASSRGLADTQYF	TGTGCCAGCAGCCGCGGACTAGCAGATACGCAGTATTTT	TRBV7-6	TRBJ2-3	13	many	TRBD2
CATRDSNQPQHF	TGTGCCACCCGGGATAGCAATCAGCCCCAGCATTTT	TRBV10-3	TRBJ1-5	12	few	NA
CSVDVPTSANTGELFF	TGCAGCGTTGATGTCCCGACATCCGCGAACACCGGGGAGCTGTTTTTT	TRBV29-1	TRBJ2-2	16	NA	NA
CASSLGQISYEQYF	TGCGCCAGCAGCTTGGGACAGATATCCTACGAGCAGTACTTC	TRBV5-1	TRBJ2-7	14	once	NA
CSVARLAEETQYF	TGCAGCGTTGCCCGGCTAGCGGAAGAGACCCAGTACTTC	TRBV29-1	TRBJ2-5	13	few	TRBD2
CASSLVAPFHEQYF	TGTGCCAGCAGCCTCGTGGCCCCATTCCACGAGCAGTACTTC	TRBV7-4	TRBJ2-7	14	few	NA
CASSEGRNSGNTIYF	TGTGCCAGCAGCGAGGGACGGAACTCTGGAAACACCATATATTTT	TRBV7-6	TRBJ1-3	15	NA	NA
CASSVRRGQVSYEQYF	TGTGCCAGCAGCGTCCGTAGGGGACAGGTCTCCTACGAGCAGTACTTC	TRBV7-2	TRBJ2-7	16	many	TRBD1
CASSLEGLANSPLHF	TGTGCCAGCAGCTTAGAGGGGCTCGCTAATTCACCCCTCCACTTT	TRBV7-2	TRBJ1-6	15	few	NA
CATSDKSGGDYNEQFF	TGTGCCACCAGTGATAAGAGCGGGGGGGACTACAATGAGCAGTTCTTC	TRBV24-1	TRBJ2-1	16	few	TRBD2